The TCR beta chain described here comes from a study of blood T cell repertoires in COVID-19. Clones were sequenced by immunoSEQ multiplex PCR, and TCRdb holds only the in-frame ones, with some missing. This table holds 150,000 to 200,000 clones, 70% to 90% found once. V gave up 7 bases and J gave up 3 bases, with 17 bases separating them. Germline V CDR1 and CDR2: KGHDR, SFDVKD. CDR3 length: 16 residues. The chain links TRBV24-1 to TRBJ1-4, with a weak D call TRBD1 (6 bases). The sequence came from a woman at least 80 years old with COVID-19, enrolled during active disease. Sequenced input: peripheral blood. CDR3 DNA: TGTGCCACCAGCTCGTCCAGGGGAGTCGCTAATGAAAAACTGTTTTTT. Protein product: CATSSSRGVANEKLFF.